These 13 T cell receptor beta chains originate from one sample sequenced in a study of T cells in Graves' hyperthyroidism and ophthalmopathy. Amplification yielded TCR beta CDR3 regions, with RNA transcripts as the source. The study used the HTBI primer set for a first-round RT-PCR of the TCR CDR3. MiXCR was run by TCRdb on the multiplex PCR reads, yielding one entry per CDR3 protein. The sample lists about 570,000 distinct CDR3 sequences, 11% to 15% occurring once. The sample consisted of blood. These receptor sequences come from a woman aged 40-49 years with Graves' hyperthyroidism.

This clonotype was seen many times. The V and J genes are TRBV11-2 and TRBJ2-7, with a weak D call TRBD2 (6 bases). V lost 6 bases and J 3 bases, leaving 15 bases between the germline ends. The CDR3 covers 14 residues. CDR1 and CDR2 from the germline V gene are SGHAT and FQNNGV. This chain's CDR3 is CASRGKTGVYEQYF. For the CDR3, the DNA is TGTGCCAGCAGAGGTAAAACGGGAGTCTACGAGCAGTACTTC.

This clonotype was detected many times. V usage is TRBV6-1 and J usage is TRBJ2-7, with D perhaps given as TRBD1 or TRBD2 (5 bases each). The length of the CDR3 is 13 residues. The V and J ends lost 5 bases and 4 bases respectively, with 12 bases between them. Germline CDR1 reads MNHNS; CDR2 reads SASEGT. CDR3 bases: TGTGCCAGCAGTTACCGCGAGGGGTACGAGCAGTACTTC. It codes for CASSYREGYEQYF.

The chain couples TRBV7-2 to TRBJ1-5; D is undetermined. The CDR3 spans 12 residues. The germline V and J ends were trimmed by 5 bases and 8 bases, with 10 bases remaining between them. CDR1 and CDR2 (germline): SGHTA, FQGNSA. As DNA, the CDR3 is TGTGCCAGCAGCAGCCTGGCCGAGCCCCAGCATTTT. Its translation: CASSSLAEPQHF.

J is TRBJ2-5 and V is TRBV29-1, with D hard to call. From germline, CDR1 is SQVTM and CDR2 ANQGSEA. This CDR3 comprises 12 residues. V was cut by 4 bases and J by 5 bases, with 11 bases left in between. The CDR3 reads CSVVQIGETQYF. CDR3 DNA sequence: TGCAGCGTTGTTCAGATTGGTGAGACCCAGTACTTC.

This clonotype was observed a handful of times. V is TRBV6-2 or TRBV6-3 and J is TRBJ2-5; no clear D gene. Trimming removed 2 bases from V and 4 bases from J, with 14 bases in between. The CDR3 extends over 15 amino acids. Germline V gene lookup returns CDR1 MNHEY and CDR2 SVGEGT. The CDR3 protein is CASSYERHELETQYF. Here the CDR3 DNA reads TGTGCCAGCAGTTACGAACGTCATGAGCTAGAGACCCAGTACTTC.

At least ten counts were recorded for this clonotype. The gene calls are TRBV30 and TRBJ1-2; D remains unclear. This CDR3 has 11 amino acids. V lost 0 bases to trimming and J lost 5 bases, with 4 bases between them. The V gene's germline CDR1 is GTSNPN and CDR2 SVGIG (reference sequence). In nucleotides, the CDR3 is TGTGCCTGGAGTGTCGGGTATGGCTACACCTTC. Amino acid sequence: CAWSVGYGYTF. Complete variable domain (other parts from reference TRBV30 and TRBJ1-2): SQTIHQWPATLVQPVGSPLSLECTVEGTSNPNLYWYRQAAGRGLQLLFYSVGIGQISSEVPQNLSASRPQDRQFILSSKKLLLSDSGFYLCAWSVGYGYTFGSGTRLTVV.

This clonotype was counted many times. The chain couples TRBV6-1 to TRBJ1-1, with 7 bases identical to TRBD1. The V segment lost 2 bases and the J segment 8 bases; nucleotides outside the gene matches: 8. The V gene's germline CDR1 is MNHNS and CDR2 SASEGT. The CDR3 extends over 14 amino acids. DNA for the CDR3: TGTGCCAGCAGTGAACTCTGGACAGGCAGCGAAGCTTTCTTT. Translating it yields CASSELWTGSEAFF.

This CDR3 reads CASSLDPRGGQGIGEQYF. The CDR3 DNA reads TGCGCCAGCAGCTTGGACCCGCGGGGTGGGCAGGGGATAGGAGAGCAGTACTTC. This chain uses TRBV5-1 with TRBJ2-7, with D perhaps TRBD1 or TRBD2 (6 bases each). The CDR3 is made up of 18 amino acids. Germline CDR1 SGHRS, CDR2 YFSETQ. V was clipped by 0 bases and J by 7 bases, with 26 bases between them.

Of note for this clonotype: This sequence may be a read error, since a much larger clone differs from it by one base. The V call is TRBV6-2 or TRBV6-3, the J call TRBJ2-5, with D possibly matching TRBD2 (5 bases). CDR1 is MNHEY, CDR2 SVGEGT, per germline. The V end lost 6 bases, the J end lost 9 bases, and 17 bases lay between the germline ends. This CDR3 is 13 amino acids long. The CDR3 protein is CASRDIQTEAQYF. The CDR3 DNA reads TGTGCCAGCAGAGATATTCAGACGGAGGCCCAGTACTTC.

This clonotype was observed many times. CDR3 nucleotide sequence: TGTGCCAGCAGTGTCAGGATGGGGGATGGCTACACCTTC. Translating gives CASSVRMGDGYTF. The rearrangement links TRBV28 to TRBJ1-2, with D perhaps TRBD1 (5 bases). Germline V CDR1 and CDR2: MDHEN, SYDVKM. The CDR3 spans 13 residues. V shed 5 bases and J shed 6 bases, with 13 bases lying between them.

This clonotype was counted many times. The genes are TRBV2 and TRBJ2-7; D possibly uses TRBD1 or TRBD2 (5 bases each). Trimming left V 7 bases short and J 6 bases short, with 13 bases between. The length of the CDR3 is 12 residues. Germline lookup yields CDR1 SNHLY and CDR2 FYNNEI. The CDR3 region is CASIGTGLEQYF. CDR3 DNA sequence: TGTGCCAGCATTGGGACGGGCCTCGAGCAGTACTTC.

This clonotype was seen many times. The J gene is TRBJ2-3, the V gene TRBV12-3 or TRBV12-4, with D possibly TRBD1 on 6 matching bases. Trimming cost V 7 bases and J 4 bases, with 12 bases left between them. The CDR3 runs to 13 residues. The CDR3 DNA reads TGTGCCAGCAACAGGGAGAGCGCAGATACGCAGTATTTT. It specifies CASNRESADTQYF.

This clonotype was counted a single time. This may come from a read error, since a much larger clone is one base off. No conserved phenylalanine or tryptophan ends this CDR3, so it is likely a read error. The rearrangement links TRBV5-1 to TRBJ2-3; possible D gene TRBD1, 6 bases. The CDR3 consists of 15 residues. The ends were cut back, 5 bases at V and 1 base at J, with 14 bases in the middle. Germline lookup yields CDR1 SGHRS and CDR2 YFSETQ. The DNA for the CDR3 is TGCGCCAGCAGTCAGGGGCTCAAGGGCACAGATACGCAGTATATT. Translating it yields CASSQGLKGTDTQYI.